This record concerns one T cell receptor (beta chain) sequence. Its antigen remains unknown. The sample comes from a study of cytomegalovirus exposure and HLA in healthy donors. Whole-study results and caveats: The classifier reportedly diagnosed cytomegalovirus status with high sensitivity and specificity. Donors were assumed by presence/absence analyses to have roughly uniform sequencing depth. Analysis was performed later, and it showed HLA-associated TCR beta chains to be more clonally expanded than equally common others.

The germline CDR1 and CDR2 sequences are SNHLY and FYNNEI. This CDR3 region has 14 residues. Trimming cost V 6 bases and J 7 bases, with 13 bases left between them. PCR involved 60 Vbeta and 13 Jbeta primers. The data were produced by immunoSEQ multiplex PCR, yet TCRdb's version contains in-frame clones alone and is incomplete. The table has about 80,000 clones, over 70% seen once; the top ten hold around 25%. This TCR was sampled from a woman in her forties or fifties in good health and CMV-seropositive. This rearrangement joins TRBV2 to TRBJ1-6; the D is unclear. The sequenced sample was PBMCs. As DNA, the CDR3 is TGTGCCAGCAGCCTGACATCAACCAATTCACCCCTCCACTTT. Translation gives CASSLTSTNSPLHF.